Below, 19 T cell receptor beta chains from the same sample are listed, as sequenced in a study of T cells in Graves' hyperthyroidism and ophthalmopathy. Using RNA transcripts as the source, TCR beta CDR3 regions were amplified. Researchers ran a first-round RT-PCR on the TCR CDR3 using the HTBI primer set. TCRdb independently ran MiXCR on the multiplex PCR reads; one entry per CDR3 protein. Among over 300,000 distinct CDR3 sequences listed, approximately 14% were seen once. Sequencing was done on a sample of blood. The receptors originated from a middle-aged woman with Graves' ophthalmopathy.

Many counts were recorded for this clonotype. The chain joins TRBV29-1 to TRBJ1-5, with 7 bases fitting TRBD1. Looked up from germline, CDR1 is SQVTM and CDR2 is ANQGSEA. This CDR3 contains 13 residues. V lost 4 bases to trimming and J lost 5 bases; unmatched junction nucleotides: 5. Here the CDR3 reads CSVGTGRDQPQHF. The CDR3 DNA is TGCAGCGTTGGGACAGGTAGGGATCAGCCCCAGCATTTT.

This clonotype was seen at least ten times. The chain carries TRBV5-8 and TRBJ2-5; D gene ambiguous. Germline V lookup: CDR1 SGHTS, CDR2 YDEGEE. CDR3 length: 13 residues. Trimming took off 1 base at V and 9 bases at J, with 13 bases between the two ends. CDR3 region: CASSLRLNVAQYF. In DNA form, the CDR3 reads TGTGCCAGCAGCTTGCGGCTCAATGTGGCCCAGTACTTC.

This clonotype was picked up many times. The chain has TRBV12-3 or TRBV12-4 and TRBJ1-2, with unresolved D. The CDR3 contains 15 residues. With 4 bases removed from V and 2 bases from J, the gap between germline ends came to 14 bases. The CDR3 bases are TGTGCCAGCAGTTCCTTAGAAGACCGAAACTATGGCTACACCTTC. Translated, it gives CASSSLEDRNYGYTF.

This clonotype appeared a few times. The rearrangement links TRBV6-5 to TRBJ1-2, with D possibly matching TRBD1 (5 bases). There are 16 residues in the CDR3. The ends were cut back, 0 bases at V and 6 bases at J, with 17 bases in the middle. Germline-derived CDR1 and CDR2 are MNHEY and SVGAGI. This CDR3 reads CASSYSLGPWSHGYTF. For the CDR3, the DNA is TGTGCCAGCAGTTACTCTCTGGGGCCCTGGTCCCATGGCTACACCTTC.

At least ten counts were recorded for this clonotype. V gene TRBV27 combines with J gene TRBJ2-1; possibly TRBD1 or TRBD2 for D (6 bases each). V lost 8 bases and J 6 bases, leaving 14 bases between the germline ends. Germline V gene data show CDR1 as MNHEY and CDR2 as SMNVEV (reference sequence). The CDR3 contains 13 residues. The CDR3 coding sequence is TGTGCCAGCGCCAACGGGGGCTCCAATGAGCAGTTCTTC. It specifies CASANGGSNEQFF.

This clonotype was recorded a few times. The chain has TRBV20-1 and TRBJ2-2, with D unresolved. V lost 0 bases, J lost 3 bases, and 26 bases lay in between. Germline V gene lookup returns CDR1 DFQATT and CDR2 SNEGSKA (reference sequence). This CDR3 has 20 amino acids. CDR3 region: CSARDRAVVRAGVYTGELFF. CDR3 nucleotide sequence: TGCAGTGCTAGAGATCGAGCCGTAGTACGAGCAGGAGTTTACACCGGGGAGCTGTTTTTT.

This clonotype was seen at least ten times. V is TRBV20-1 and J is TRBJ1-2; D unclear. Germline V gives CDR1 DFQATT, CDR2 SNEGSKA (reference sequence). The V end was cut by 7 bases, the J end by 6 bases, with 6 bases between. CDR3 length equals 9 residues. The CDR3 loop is CSVANGYTF. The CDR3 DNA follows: TGCAGTGTCGCCAATGGCTACACCTTC.

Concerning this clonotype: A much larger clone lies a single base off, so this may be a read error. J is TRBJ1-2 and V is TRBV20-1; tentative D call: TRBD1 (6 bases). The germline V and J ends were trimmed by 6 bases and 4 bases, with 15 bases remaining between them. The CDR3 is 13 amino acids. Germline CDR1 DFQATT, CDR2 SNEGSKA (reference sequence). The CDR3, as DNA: TGCAGTGCCCGGACAGTCGCGGCCTATGGCTACACCTTC. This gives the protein CSARTVAAYGYTF.

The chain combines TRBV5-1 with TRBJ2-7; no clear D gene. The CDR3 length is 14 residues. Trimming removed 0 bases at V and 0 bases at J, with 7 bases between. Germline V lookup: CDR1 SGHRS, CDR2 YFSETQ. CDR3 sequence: CASSLDYFSYEQYF. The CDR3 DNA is TGCGCCAGCAGCTTGGACTACTTCTCCTACGAGCAGTACTTC.

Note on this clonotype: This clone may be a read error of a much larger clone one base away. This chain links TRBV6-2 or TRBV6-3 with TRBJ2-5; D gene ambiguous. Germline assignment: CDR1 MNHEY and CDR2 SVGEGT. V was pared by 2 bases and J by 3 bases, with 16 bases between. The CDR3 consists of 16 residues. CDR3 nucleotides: TGTGCCAGCAGTTACGTGTTGGGATACACGAAAGAGACCCAGTACTTC. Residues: CASSYVLGYTKETQYF.

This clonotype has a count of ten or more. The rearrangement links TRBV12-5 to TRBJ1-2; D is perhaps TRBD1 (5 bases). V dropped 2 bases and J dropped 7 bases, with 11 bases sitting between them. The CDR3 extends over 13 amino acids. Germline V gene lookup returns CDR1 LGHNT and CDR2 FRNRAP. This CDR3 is CASGLTGRGGYTF. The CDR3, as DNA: TGTGCTAGTGGTTTGACGGGGAGGGGTGGCTACACCTTC.

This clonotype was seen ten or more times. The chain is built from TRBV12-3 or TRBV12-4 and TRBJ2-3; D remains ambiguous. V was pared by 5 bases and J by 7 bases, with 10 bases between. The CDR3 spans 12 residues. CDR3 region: CASSRSWHTQYF. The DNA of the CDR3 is TGTGCCAGCAGTCGAAGTTGGCATACGCAGTATTTT.

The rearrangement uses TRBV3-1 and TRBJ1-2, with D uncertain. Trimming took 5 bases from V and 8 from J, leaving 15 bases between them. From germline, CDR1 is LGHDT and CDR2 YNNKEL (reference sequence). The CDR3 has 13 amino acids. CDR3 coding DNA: TGTGCCAGCAGCGGCGACCGGGCAGCGGGCTACACCTTC. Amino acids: CASSGDRAAGYTF.

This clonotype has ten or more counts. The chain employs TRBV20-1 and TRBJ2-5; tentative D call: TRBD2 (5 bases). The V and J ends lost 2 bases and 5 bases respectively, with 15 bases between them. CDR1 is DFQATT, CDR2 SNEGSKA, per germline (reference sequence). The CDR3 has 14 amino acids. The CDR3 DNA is TGCAGTGCTAGACGGACTCGCTCCCTGGAGACCCAGTACTTC. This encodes CSARRTRSLETQYF.

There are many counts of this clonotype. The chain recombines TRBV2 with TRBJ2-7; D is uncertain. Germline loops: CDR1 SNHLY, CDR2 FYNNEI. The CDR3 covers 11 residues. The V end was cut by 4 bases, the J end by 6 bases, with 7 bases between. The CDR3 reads CASSGVSEQYF. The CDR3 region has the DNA TGTGCCAGCAGTGGTGTATCCGAGCAGTACTTC.

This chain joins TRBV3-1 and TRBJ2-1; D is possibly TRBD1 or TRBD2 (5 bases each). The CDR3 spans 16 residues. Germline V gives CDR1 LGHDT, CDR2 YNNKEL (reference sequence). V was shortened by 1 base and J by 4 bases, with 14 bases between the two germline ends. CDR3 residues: CASSQVSGAVYNEQFF. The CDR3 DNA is TGTGCCAGCAGCCAAGTTTCCGGGGCAGTGTACAATGAGCAGTTCTTC.

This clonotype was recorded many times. CDR3 region: CASSPRGGEWGTEAFF. The CDR3 DNA follows: TGTGCCAGCAGTCCCAGGGGGGGGGAATGGGGCACTGAAGCTTTCTTT. The V call is TRBV2, the J call TRBJ1-1; 7 positions agree with TRBD1. The J segment lost 4 bases and the V segment lost 5 bases, leaving 13 bases of the junction unmatched. Germline values: CDR1 SNHLY, CDR2 FYNNEI. The CDR3 runs 16 residues.

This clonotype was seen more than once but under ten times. The CDR3 nucleotides read TGCAGTGCTGACTCCCGGACTAGCGGGAGCGATGAGCAGTTCTTC. Encoded protein: CSADSRTSGSDEQFF. This rearrangement joins TRBV20-1 to TRBJ2-1, with TRBD2 matching over 13 bases. V lost 5 bases, J lost 8 bases, and 9 bases stayed unmatched. The CDR3 has 15 residues. CDR1 is DFQATT and CDR2 is SNEGSKA in the germline V gene (reference sequence).

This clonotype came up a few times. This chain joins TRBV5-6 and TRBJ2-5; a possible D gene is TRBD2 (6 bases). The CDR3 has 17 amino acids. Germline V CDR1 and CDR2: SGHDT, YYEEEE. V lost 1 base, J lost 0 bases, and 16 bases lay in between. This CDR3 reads CASSLRTTLEHQETQYF. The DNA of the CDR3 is TGTGCCAGCAGCTTGCGGACTACTTTAGAACACCAAGAGACCCAGTACTTC.